The 27 T cell receptor beta chains below all came from one sample that was sequenced in a study of PD-L1 blockade in urothelial cancer. Regarding time point: pretreatment peripheral blood. TCRdb's table, derived via immunoSEQ multiplex PCR, lists solely in-frame clones and lacks some. The sample yields about 79,000 clones, approximately 80% seen once. The sample consisted of PBMCs, taken around atezolizumab (anti-PD-L1) treatment. The receptors stem from a man aged 35-49 years with urothelial cancer.

V gene TRBV19 combines with J gene TRBJ2-2, with TRBD1 matching 7 bases. Germline values: CDR1 LNHDA, CDR2 SQIVND (reference sequence). The CDR3 is 14 amino acids. V trimming: 5 bases; J trimming: 6 bases; junction bases outside the gene matches: 6. The CDR3 nucleotides read TGTGCCAGTAGTTCACAGGGGCAAGCCGGGGAGCTGTTTTTT. Residues: CASSSQGQAGELFF. The whole variable domain, filled in from reference TRBV19 and TRBJ2-2, reads DGGITQSPKYLFRKEGQNVTLSCEQNLNHDAMYWYRQDPGQGLRLIYYSQIVNDFQKGDIAEGYSVSREKKESFPLTVTSAQKNPTAFYLCASSSQGQAGELFFGEGSRLTVL.

CDR3 residues: CAWSRPMSRGEKLFF. Written as DNA, the CDR3 is TGTGCCTGGTCGCGCCCTATGTCAAGGGGTGAAAAACTGTTTTTT. The V call is TRBV30, the J call TRBJ1-4; a possible D gene is TRBD1 (5 bases). V was clipped by 5 bases and J by 7 bases, with 20 bases between them. CDR3 length equals 15 residues. Germline lookup yields CDR1 GTSNPN and CDR2 SVGIG (reference sequence).

The gene calls are TRBV7-2 and TRBJ2-1, with no clear D. The CDR3 is 13 amino acids. The V end lost 4 bases, the J end lost 6 bases, and 10 bases lay between the germline ends. Looked up from germline, CDR1 is SGHTA and CDR2 is FQGNSA. The CDR3 bases are TGTGCCAGCAGCTCCTATTCGGGCAATGAGCAGTTCTTC. Translating gives CASSSYSGNEQFF.

V is TRBV6-5 and J is TRBJ1-6; D possibly corresponds to TRBD1 (5 bases). Trimming removed 7 bases from V and 7 bases from J, with 11 bases in between. CDR1 is MNHEY, CDR2 SVGAGI, per germline. The CDR3 is made up of 13 amino acids. CDR3 protein: CASKGRANSPLHF. CDR3 bases: TGTGCCAGCAAGGGCAGGGCAAATTCACCCCTCCACTTT.

The sample holds a few counts of this clone. This rearrangement joins TRBV9 to TRBJ2-1, with 9 bases matching TRBD2. Losses at the gene ends were 3 bases for V and 6 bases for J; bases not matched to a gene: 7. CDR1 is SGDLS and CDR2 is YYNGEE in the germline V gene. The CDR3 length is 15 residues. The CDR3 loop is CASSEGGRARNEQFF. The CDR3, as DNA: TGTGCCAGCAGCGAGGGCGGGAGGGCCCGCAATGAGCAGTTCTTC.

The rearrangement joins TRBV28 to TRBJ2-7, with 11 bases fitting TRBD2. This CDR3 contains 20 residues. V dropped 7 bases and J dropped 3; count of bases not matched to a gene: 23. Germline values: CDR1 MDHEN, CDR2 SYDVKM. The CDR3 here is CASTLIRGGGVGTSGYEQYF. The CDR3 coding sequence is TGTGCCAGCACCCTCATTAGGGGGGGTGGTGTAGGGACTAGCGGCTACGAGCAGTACTTC.

CDR3 bases: TGCGCCAGCAGCTGGCGGGGGGACAGGGAGCTGTTTTTT. Translating it yields CASSWRGDRELFF. The rearrangement joins TRBV5-1 to TRBJ2-2; TRBD2 agrees at 8 bases. V lost 3 bases to trimming and J lost 9 bases; unmatched junction nucleotides: 4. In germline, CDR1 is SGHRS, CDR2 YFSETQ. This CDR3 has 13 residues.

The chain combines TRBV28 with TRBJ1-2; D not resolved. The V gene's germline CDR1 is MDHEN and CDR2 SYDVKM. The CDR3 consists of 12 residues. V lost 1 base and J lost 8, with 8 bases in between. The DNA of the CDR3 is TGTGCCAGCAGTTTATTCCCAGGAGGCTACACCTTC. Amino acid sequence: CASSLFPGGYTF.

This clone came up once. The chain links TRBV19 to TRBJ1-4; D not certain. There are 16 residues in the CDR3. The ends were cut back, 4 bases at V and 0 bases at J, with 12 bases in the middle. The germline V gene has CDR1 LNHDA and CDR2 SQIVND (reference sequence). In nucleotides, the CDR3 is TGTGCCAGTAGTAGAAAGTTAACTGCAACTAATGAAAAACTGTTTTTT. This codes for CASSRKLTATNEKLFF.

This clone was counted a single time. V usage is TRBV27 and J usage is TRBJ1-1, with 7 nucleotides matching TRBD1. This CDR3 spans 14 amino acids. J gave up 4 bases and V 3 bases, and 5 bases lay outside the gene matches. The V gene's germline CDR1 is MNHEY and CDR2 SMNVEV (reference sequence). The CDR3 DNA reads as TGTGCCAGCAGTTTTGGGTACAGGGGCACTGAAGCTTTCTTT. This translates into CASSFGYRGTEAFF.

V is TRBV30 and J is TRBJ2-7; 8 nucleotides match TRBD1. The CDR3 is 14 residues long. Per the germline V gene, CDR1 is GTSNPN and CDR2 is SVGIG (reference sequence). The V gene end was trimmed by 0 bases and the J gene end by 4 bases; junction bases not matched to a gene: 5. CDR3 nucleotides: TGTGCCTGGAGTGTAGGGACAGGTCCTTACGAGCAGTACTTC. The encoded protein is CAWSVGTGPYEQYF. The full variable domain, with the rest looked up from reference TRBV30 and TRBJ2-7, is SQTIHQWPATLVQPVGSPLSLECTVEGTSNPNLYWYRQAAGRGLQLLFYSVGIGQISSEVPQNLSASRPQDRQFILSSKKLLLSDSGFYLCAWSVGTGPYEQYFGPGTRLTVT.

This sequence joins TRBV9 and TRBJ2-5, with TRBD2 matching over 11 bases. J gave up 1 base and V 4 bases, and 6 bases lay outside the gene matches. From germline, CDR1 is SGDLS and CDR2 YYNGEE. This CDR3 is 16 amino acids long. This CDR3 reads CASSPGTSGVQETQYF. Written as DNA, the CDR3 is TGTGCCAGCAGCCCAGGGACTAGCGGAGTCCAAGAGACCCAGTACTTC.

In its sample, this clone was seen a few times. V usage is TRBV27 and J usage is TRBJ1-4, with a possible D match to TRBD1 (5 bases). From germline, CDR1 is MNHEY and CDR2 SMNVEV (reference sequence). Trimming stripped 8 bases from V and 4 bases from J, with 26 bases between. This CDR3 region has 18 residues. The CDR3 sequence is CASLEVGSADIDNEKLFF. CDR3 DNA sequence: TGTGCCAGCCTTGAAGTGGGGTCGGCGGACATTGATAATGAAAAACTGTTTTTT.

The chain joins TRBV28 to TRBJ2-3, with D uncertain. The CDR3 consists of 14 residues. Deletions cut 4 bases from V and 2 bases from J, with 10 bases between. Looked up from germline, CDR1 is MDHEN and CDR2 is SYDVKM. DNA for the CDR3: TGTGCCAGCAGTTCACAGCTCACCACAGATACGCAGTATTTT. Translation: CASSSQLTTDTQYF.

The chain carries TRBV2 and TRBJ2-7; 16 nucleotides align to TRBD2. Germline CDR1 reads SNHLY; CDR2 reads FYNNEI. There are 14 residues in the CDR3. V trimming: 6 bases; J trimming: 12 bases; junction bases outside the gene matches: 8. DNA of the CDR3: TGTGCCAGCAGCGCCAAGGGACTAGCGGGAGGGCTGTACTTC. This gives the protein CASSAKGLAGGLYF.

The chain carries TRBV2 and TRBJ1-1, with D perhaps matching TRBD1 (6 bases). With 3 bases removed from V and 1 base from J, the gap between germline ends came to 12 bases. The germline CDR1 and CDR2 sequences are SNHLY and FYNNEI. CDR3 length: 15 amino acids. CDR3 amino acids: CASSERRGRNTEAFF. CDR3 coding DNA: TGTGCCAGCAGTGAGAGGCGGGGGCGGAACACTGAAGCTTTCTTT.

The V and J genes are TRBV28 and TRBJ1-4; D ambiguous. The V gene's germline CDR1 is MDHEN and CDR2 SYDVKM. The length of the CDR3 is 14 residues. Trimming left V 4 bases short and J 10 bases short, with 16 bases between. The chain's CDR3 is CASSSRSVDRKLFF. CDR3 DNA sequence: TGTGCCAGCAGTTCCCGTTCGGTTGATCGAAAACTGTTTTTT.

This clone was recorded a few times. This chain uses TRBV7-9 with TRBJ2-7; unclear D gene. The CDR3 totals 12 residues. Germline loops: CDR1 SEHNR, CDR2 FQNEAQ (reference sequence). Trimming stripped 3 bases from V and 2 bases from J, with 5 bases between. CDR3 coding DNA: TGTGCCAGCAGCTTTGCGACCTACGAGCAGTACTTC. It is translated as CASSFATYEQYF.

The CDR3 bases are TGTGCCAGCAGTTTATTGAGATATGGCTACACCTTC. It yields the protein CASSLLRYGYTF. The rearrangement uses TRBV28 and TRBJ1-2, with D unclear. In germline, CDR1 is MDHEN, CDR2 SYDVKM. Deletions cut 1 base from V and 5 bases from J, with 5 bases between. The CDR3 has 12 residues.

The chain combines TRBV5-6 with TRBJ1-1; D possibly corresponds to TRBD1 (5 bases). Deletions cut 5 bases from V and 3 bases from J, with 14 bases between. This CDR3 comprises 14 residues. Germline V gene lookup returns CDR1 SGHDT and CDR2 YYEEEE. The CDR3 loop reads CASSYGTPDTEAFF. The CDR3 nucleotides read TGTGCCAGCAGTTACGGGACTCCCGACACTGAAGCTTTCTTT.

The rearrangement joins TRBV9 to TRBJ2-7, with 7 bases that match TRBD1. The CDR3 extends over 16 amino acids. After removal of 0 bases from V and 0 bases from J, the junction contained 6 bases not matched to a gene. The germline CDR1 and CDR2 sequences are SGDLS and YYNGEE. Here the CDR3 reads CASSVGQGGSSYEQYF. As DNA, the CDR3 is TGTGCCAGCAGCGTAGGACAGGGTGGATCCTCCTACGAGCAGTACTTC.

As regards this clone: This sample also contains other DNA sequences that code for the same CDR3. The genes are TRBV7-2 and TRBJ2-7, with a possible D match to TRBD1 (5 bases). Trimming pared 4 bases from V and 4 bases from J, leaving 8 bases between. The germline CDR1 and CDR2 sequences are SGHTA and FQGNSA. This CDR3 comprises 12 residues. The CDR3 DNA is TGTGCCAGCAGCTCGCAGGGATACGAGCAGTACTTC. Translated: CASSSQGYEQYF.

This chain uses TRBV27 with TRBJ1-2, with D possibly being TRBD1 (5 bases). V dropped 8 bases and J dropped 0 bases, with 10 bases sitting between them. CDR1 MNHEY and CDR2 SMNVEV come from the germline V gene (reference sequence). There are 13 residues in the CDR3. CDR3 nucleotide sequence: TGTGCCAGCGGCGGGGGTGCTAACTATGGCTACACCTTC. Translating it yields CASGGGANYGYTF.

The chain uses TRBV14 and TRBJ2-7; D ambiguous. The V gene's germline CDR1 is SGHDN and CDR2 FVKESK. The V end lost 1 base, the J end lost 3 bases, and 13 bases lay between the germline ends. CDR3 length equals 15 residues. The CDR3 here is CASSQGGRGHYEQYF. The CDR3 bases are TGTGCCAGCAGCCAAGGAGGAAGAGGCCACTACGAGCAGTACTTC.

The gene calls are TRBV2 and TRBJ1-1, with unresolved D. This CDR3 has 13 amino acids. CDR1 is SNHLY and CDR2 is FYNNEI in the germline V gene. Deletions cut 3 bases from V and 4 bases from J, with 9 bases between. Here the CDR3 reads CASSDGFSTEAFF. For the CDR3, the DNA is TGTGCCAGCAGTGACGGGTTTAGCACTGAAGCTTTCTTT.

The rearrangement joins TRBV5-1 to TRBJ2-7; TRBD2 agrees at 8 bases. This CDR3 comprises 18 residues. The germline CDR1 and CDR2 sequences are SGHRS and YFSETQ. V gave up 4 bases and J gave up 6 bases; unmatched junction bases: 21. CDR3 bases: TGCGCCAGCAGCCATACTTTGGTTGGGAGCGGGAGTGCCGGCGAGCAGTACTTC. Its translation is CASSHTLVGSGSAGEQYF.

The chain is built from TRBV7-8 and TRBJ2-1; TRBD1 is a possible D gene (5 bases). The CDR3 loop spans 16 amino acids. Deletions cut 5 bases from V and 5 bases from J, with 19 bases between. Germline V gives CDR1 SGHVS, CDR2 FQNEAQ. CDR3 DNA sequence: TGTGCCAGCAGCCCGAGAGTGGGGCAGGCGGACAATGAGCAGTTCTTC. Its protein product is CASSPRVGQADNEQFF.